This TCR beta chain was identified during a study of early T cells in non-severe SARS-CoV-2 infection. Regarding the study as a whole: VDJdb-based annotation leaned toward anti-spike CD8 responses and missed private and CD4 specificities.

The TCR library protocol attached unique molecular identifiers to the individual cDNA molecules. TCRdb reprocessed the 5' RACE reads via MiXCR and lists one record per CDR3 protein. The table includes 75,000 or so distinct CDR3 sequences, approximately 10% detected once. This clonotype has only a few counts. The target antigen is unknown. With V trimmed by 2 bases and J by 6 bases, 13 bases remained unmatched. Germline assignment: CDR1 LNHNV and CDR2 YYDKDF (reference sequence). This CDR3 has 18 residues. The sequence came from an adult who was a healthcare worker with PCR-confirmed SARS-CoV-2 infection or an uninfected control (not recorded which). The sample in question was whole blood, obtained at baseline. The chain joins TRBV15 to TRBJ2-1; 10 nucleotides match TRBD2. The CDR3 region has the DNA TGTGCCACCAGCAGATCTTCCCTTAGCGGGAGGCTTCCCAATGAGCAGTTCTTC. Its translation: CATSRSSLSGRLPNEQFF.